What follows are 25 T cell receptor beta chains derived from one specimen sequenced in a study of cytomegalovirus exposure and HLA in healthy donors. Use of 60 Vbeta and 13 Jbeta primers characterized the PCR. Assay used: immunoSEQ multiplex PCR; TCRdb lists only in-frame clones, some missing. The table has about 52,000 clones, roughly 53% seen once; the top ten hold approximately 12%. The sample comprised PBMCs. The receptors here all came from a human donor in good health.

The rearrangement joins TRBV10-3 to TRBJ2-7; a possible D gene is TRBD1 (5 bases). Germline V gene sequence: CDR1 ENHRY, CDR2 SYGVKD. V was clipped by 6 bases and J by 4 bases, with 13 bases between them. This CDR3 is 13 amino acids long. The CDR3 sequence is CAIRAERGYEQYF. The CDR3 DNA sequence: TGTGCCATCAGGGCAGAAAGGGGTTACGAGCAGTACTTC.

The CDR3 here is CACAGQLIRTYGYTF. Written as DNA, the CDR3 is TGTGCCTGTGCGGGACAGCTTATCCGAACCTATGGCTACACCTTC. The chain couples TRBV30 to TRBJ1-2; 7 bases are shared with TRBD1. Germline lookup yields CDR1 GTSNPN and CDR2 SVGIG (reference sequence). J lost 4 bases, V lost 6 bases, and 14 bases had no gene match. This CDR3 has 15 amino acids.

The genes are TRBV27 and TRBJ2-3, with D perhaps TRBD2 (5 bases). V was trimmed by 3 bases and J by 5 bases, leaving 12 bases between them. CDR3 length: 14 residues. Per the germline V gene, CDR1 is MNHEY and CDR2 is SMNVEV (reference sequence). The CDR3: CASSFGLALDTQYF. The CDR3 DNA sequence: TGTGCCAGCAGTTTCGGCCTAGCTTTAGATACGCAGTATTTT.

The genes are TRBV4-1 and TRBJ2-3, with 9 bases matching TRBD2. The CDR3 totals 16 residues. Germline CDR1 and CDR2: MGHRA and YSYEKL. Germline trimming cut 6 bases from V and 3 bases from J; bases unmatched to any gene: 10. The CDR3 loop is CASSPGGGAGTDTQYF. The CDR3 DNA follows: TGCGCCAGCAGTCCTGGCGGGGGGGCTGGAACAGATACGCAGTATTTT.

The sample holds one count of this clone. The chain combines TRBV6-5 with TRBJ2-1; D may be TRBD2 (6 bases). The V end was cut by 6 bases, the J end by 0 bases, with 9 bases between. Germline assignment: CDR1 MNHEY and CDR2 SVGAGI. The CDR3 is 14 amino acids. CDR3 residues: CASRAGSSYNEQFF. CDR3 nucleotide sequence: TGTGCCAGCAGGGCGGGAAGCTCCTACAATGAGCAGTTCTTC.

This rearrangement joins TRBV5-4 to TRBJ2-3; possible D gene TRBD2, 6 bases. The V gene's germline CDR1 is SGHNT and CDR2 YYREEE (reference sequence). This CDR3 is 16 amino acids long. The germline V and J ends were trimmed by 4 bases and 5 bases, with 20 bases remaining between them. CDR3 amino acids: CASSPPRRGYGDTQYF. As DNA, the CDR3 is TGTGCCAGCAGCCCTCCGCGGAGGGGATACGGAGATACGCAGTATTTT.

This clone came up once. The chain uses TRBV6-6 and TRBJ2-2, with TRBD2 as a possible D gene (7 bases). Germline values: CDR1 MNHNY, CDR2 SVGAGI (reference sequence). Trimming cost V 9 bases and J 3 bases, with 14 bases left between them. The CDR3 has 14 residues. The CDR3 protein is CASTRGLDTGELFF. The DNA for the CDR3 is TGTGCCAGTACGCGGGGGCTCGACACCGGGGAGCTGTTTTTT.

The chain recombines TRBV7-2 with TRBJ1-4, with a possible D match to TRBD1 (6 bases). This CDR3 has 17 amino acids. From germline, CDR1 is SGHTA and CDR2 FQGNSA. Trimming stripped 1 base from V and 4 bases from J, with 16 bases between. CDR3 sequence: CASSLGGRGTGNEKLFF. In nucleotides, the CDR3 is TGTGCCAGCAGCTTAGGTGGCAGGGGCACGGGTAATGAAAAACTGTTTTTT.

The V and J genes are TRBV25-1 and TRBJ2-6, with TRBD1 identical over 9 bases. With V trimmed by 2 bases and J by 2 bases, 7 bases remained unmatched. The CDR3 is 18 amino acids. Germline V gene data show CDR1 as MGHDK and CDR2 as SYGVNS. Written as DNA, the CDR3 is TGTGCCAGCAGTGAACCGGGACAGGGAGTAGCTGGGGCCAACGTCCTGACTTTC. Translating it yields CASSEPGQGVAGANVLTF. Variable domain in full (rest from reference TRBV25-1 and TRBJ2-6): EADIYQTPRYLVIGTGKKITLECSQTMGHDKMYWYQQDPGMELHLIHYSYGVNSTEKGDLSSESTVSRIRTEHFPLTLESARPSHTSQYLCASSEPGQGVAGANVLTFGAGSRLTVL.

The rearrangement links TRBV4-3 to TRBJ2-3, with D possibly being TRBD2 (6 bases). Germline loops: CDR1 LGHNA, CDR2 YSLEER. CDR3 length: 15 amino acids. Trimming pared 1 base from V and 2 bases from J, leaving 10 bases between. CDR3 nucleotide sequence: TGCGCCAGCAGCCAAGGTGGCGGGGCCACAGATACGCAGTATTTT. Protein sequence: CASSQGGGATDTQYF.

This chain links TRBV12-5 with TRBJ2-3; tentative D call: TRBD1 (6 bases). With 0 bases removed from V and 3 bases from J, the gap between germline ends came to 13 bases. The CDR3 spans 16 residues. Germline V gene data show CDR1 as LGHNT and CDR2 as FRNRAP. The CDR3 DNA sequence: TGTGCTAGTGGTTTGGTACCTGGGGGCAGGACAGATACGCAGTATTTT. It specifies CASGLVPGGRTDTQYF.

The rearrangement links TRBV5-4 to TRBJ1-4; 8 bases are shared with TRBD1. V lost 2 bases to trimming and J lost 7 bases; unmatched junction nucleotides: 4. CDR3 length: 14 amino acids. CDR1 and CDR2 from the germline V gene are SGHNT and YYREEE (reference sequence). CDR3: CASSFGTGFEKLFF. The CDR3 DNA reads TGTGCCAGCAGCTTTGGGACAGGCTTTGAAAAACTGTTTTTT.

This clone was detected a few times. The V and J genes are TRBV6-1 and TRBJ1-4; 7 bases line up with TRBD1. The CDR3 loop spans 17 amino acids. J gave up 0 bases and V 3 bases, and 7 bases lay outside the gene matches. Per germline, CDR1 MNHNS and CDR2 SASEGT. For the CDR3, the DNA is TGTGCCAGCAGTGACTACTGGACAGGACCAACTAATGAAAAACTGTTTTTT. This encodes CASSDYWTGPTNEKLFF.

The V call is TRBV6-5, the J call TRBJ2-1, with 10 bases aligning to TRBD1. V shed 6 bases and J 8 bases; nucleotides not matched to a gene: 10. Per the germline V gene, CDR1 is MNHEY and CDR2 is SVGAGI. This CDR3 region has 15 residues. The DNA for the CDR3 is TGTGCCAGCAGCCTGACAGGGGGCGCACCGGATGAGCAGTTCTTC. It encodes CASSLTGGAPDEQFF.

This clone was picked up a small number of times. The genes are TRBV5-8 and TRBJ1-1; TRBD1 is a possible D gene (5 bases). The CDR3 length is 14 residues. V was shortened by 0 bases and J by 10 bases, with 16 bases between the two germline ends. CDR1 is SGHTS and CDR2 is YDEGEE in the germline V gene. Here the CDR3 reads CASSLVRTVGGAFF. CDR3 DNA: TGTGCCAGCAGCTTGGTCCGGACTGTGGGGGGAGCTTTCTTT.

The J gene is TRBJ1-2, the V gene TRBV18, with 10 bases aligning to TRBD1. The junction had 14 bases not matched to a gene; V was cut back by 6 bases and J by 7 bases. There are 16 residues in the CDR3. Germline V gene sequence: CDR1 KGHSH, CDR2 LQKENI. CDR3 amino acids: CASSTNQRTGGPGYTF. The CDR3, as DNA: TGTGCCAGCTCCACTAACCAGCGGACAGGGGGGCCTGGCTACACCTTC.

The V and J genes are TRBV6-5 and TRBJ1-3; the D gene is possibly TRBD1 (5 bases). CDR3 length equals 15 residues. The ends were cut back, 0 bases at V and 2 bases at J, with 8 bases in the middle. The V gene's germline CDR1 is MNHEY and CDR2 SVGAGI. The chain's CDR3 is CASSYSRVAGNTIYF. The CDR3, as DNA: TGTGCCAGCAGTTACTCCAGGGTAGCTGGAAACACCATATATTTT.

This clone was observed a handful of times. The chain combines TRBV10-1 with TRBJ2-3, with TRBD2 matching over 8 bases. V shed 3 bases, J shed 8 bases, and the junction held 7 bases outside the gene matches. The CDR3 has 14 amino acids. Germline values: CDR1 WNHNN, CDR2 SYGVQD (reference sequence). Written as DNA, the CDR3 is TGCGCCAGCAGTGAAAAGCGGGGGTCGGGTACGCAGTATTTT. It yields the protein CASSEKRGSGTQYF.

In its sample, this clone was seen a few times. The chain links TRBV19 to TRBJ1-6; D is possibly TRBD1 (6 bases). Germline CDR1 and CDR2: LNHDA and SQIVND (reference sequence). Trimming stripped 6 bases from V and 10 bases from J, with 13 bases between. The CDR3 sequence is 13 residues long. CDR3 sequence (DNA): TGTGCCAGTAGAGGGTCAGGGGTATCACCCCTCCACTTT. It codes for CASRGSGVSPLHF.

This clone came up a few times. The chain couples TRBV5-1 to TRBJ2-3; TRBD2 might be the D (6 bases). Deletions cut 5 bases from V and 3 bases from J, with 13 bases between. The CDR3 consists of 14 residues. Germline V gene sequence: CDR1 SGHRS, CDR2 YFSETQ. CDR3 residues: CASRPLAGTDTQYF. The DNA of the CDR3 is TGCGCCAGCAGGCCCCTGGCGGGGACAGATACGCAGTATTTT.

Concerning this clone: Other nucleotide sequences from this sample produce the same CDR3. J is TRBJ2-7 and V is TRBV6-5; 7 bases are a match to TRBD1. V lost 0 bases and J lost 0; bases outside the gene matches: 2. Per the germline V gene, CDR1 is MNHEY and CDR2 is SVGAGI. There are 15 residues in the CDR3. CDR3 sequence: CASSYSTGSSYEQYF. DNA for the CDR3: TGTGCCAGCAGTTACTCGACAGGGAGCTCCTACGAGCAGTACTTC.

The V call is TRBV7-9, the J call TRBJ1-1; D gene ambiguous. This CDR3 comprises 13 residues. The V gene lost 2 bases and the J gene lost 1 base, with 5 bases spanning the gap. Germline assignment: CDR1 SEHNR and CDR2 FQNEAQ (reference sequence). The CDR3 DNA is TGTGCCAGCAGCTTACTAGAGAACACTGAAGCTTTCTTT. Protein: CASSLLENTEAFF.

The gene calls are TRBV29-1 and TRBJ1-2, with TRBD1 as a possible D gene (6 bases). V was clipped by 8 bases and J by 3 bases, with 16 bases between them. The CDR3 is 13 amino acids. In germline, CDR1 is SQVTM, CDR2 ANQGSEA. CDR3 region: CSSRGGADYGYTF. The CDR3 nucleotides are TGCAGCTCCCGGGGGGGGGCCGACTATGGCTACACCTTC.

V usage is TRBV6-1 and J usage is TRBJ1-2; D is perhaps TRBD1 (6 bases). V was shortened by 0 bases and J by 5 bases, with 13 bases between the two germline ends. This CDR3 has 15 amino acids. CDR1 and CDR2 from the germline V gene are MNHNS and SASEGT. As DNA, the CDR3 is TGTGCCAGCAGTGAAGCTCAAGGACAGTCATATGGCTACACCTTC. Translating it yields CASSEAQGQSYGYTF.

This sequence joins TRBV15 and TRBJ2-7, with 7 nucleotides matching TRBD1. The CDR3 is 17 amino acids. Per germline, CDR1 LNHNV and CDR2 YYDKDF (reference sequence). Germline trimming cut 3 bases from V and 5 bases from J; bases unmatched to any gene: 16. This CDR3 reads CATSSGGTQGLYDEQYF. The CDR3 nucleotides read TGTGCCACCAGCAGTGGTGGGACACAGGGGTTGTACGACGAGCAGTACTTC.